The 30 T cell receptor beta chains below all came from one sample that was sequenced in a study of OX40 agonist ivuxolimab in advanced cancers. Using immunoSEQ multiplex PCR, the repertoire was profiled, and TCRdb retains in-frame clones only, with some absent. Of about 74,000 clones listed, 86% were seen once; the top ten hold approximately 7%. The starting material was CD4+ or CD8+ T cells sorted from blood, obtained in a trial of the OX40 agonist ivuxolimab. The receptors shown here come from an adult with an advanced solid tumor such as melanoma, head and neck, liver or kidney cancer.

The V and J genes are TRBV7-2 and TRBJ2-7; D is uncertain. The germline V gene has CDR1 SGHTA and CDR2 FQGNSA. This CDR3 has 15 amino acids. The V end was cut by 3 bases, the J end by 1 base, with 13 bases between. The CDR3 sequence is CASSFRPPPSYEQYF. CDR3 DNA: TGTGCCAGCAGCTTCCGACCTCCACCATCCTACGAGCAGTACTTC.

V and J are TRBV4-1 and TRBJ2-3; 10 positions match TRBD2. CDR3 length: 16 residues. Germline-derived CDR1 and CDR2 are MGHRA and YSYEKL. V shed 1 base and J 6 bases; nucleotides not matched to a gene: 7. CDR3 loop: CASSQGGTSEWDTQYF. The CDR3 region has the DNA TGCGCCAGCAGCCAAGGGGGGACTAGCGAGTGGGATACGCAGTATTTT.

The rearrangement joins TRBV4-1 to TRBJ1-6, with TRBD1 matching 9 bases. The length of the CDR3 is 15 residues. The V gene end was trimmed by 3 bases and the J gene end by 6 bases; junction bases not matched to a gene: 3. CDR1 and CDR2 from the germline V gene are MGHRA and YSYEKL. The CDR3: CASSQGQGTNSPLHF. In DNA, the CDR3 is TGCGCCAGCAGCCAGGGACAGGGAACTAATTCACCCCTCCACTTT.

V and J are TRBV30 and TRBJ1-1; 7 bases line up with TRBD1. V lost 5 bases to trimming and J lost 5 bases; unmatched junction nucleotides: 8. This CDR3 has 13 amino acids. Per germline, CDR1 GTSNPN and CDR2 SVGIG (reference sequence). CDR3 sequence (DNA): TGTGCCTGGGATACAGGGGTTGTAACTGAAGCTTTCTTT. Encoded protein: CAWDTGVVTEAFF.

This clone turned up a few times. The chain has TRBV13 and TRBJ1-1, with 8 bases aligning to TRBD1. Trimming removed 5 bases from V and 3 bases from J; junction bases left unmatched: 5. CDR1 and CDR2 (germline): PRHDT, FYEKMQ (reference sequence). The CDR3 spans 14 residues. CDR3 DNA sequence: TGTGCCAGCAGCCTGGGACAGGATTACACTGAAGCTTTCTTT. It codes for CASSLGQDYTEAFF.

J is TRBJ1-5 and V is TRBV6-5; D is unresolved. The CDR3 extends over 11 amino acids. Germline CDR1 reads MNHEY; CDR2 reads SVGAGI. The V and J ends lost 8 bases and 4 bases respectively, with 6 bases between them. The chain's CDR3 is CASGINQPQHF. CDR3 in DNA: TGTGCCAGCGGGATAAATCAGCCCCAGCATTTT.

This clone was detected only a few times. The V call is TRBV19, the J call TRBJ1-5, with 8 positions matching TRBD1. The CDR3 runs to 13 residues. V lost 4 bases, J lost 11 bases, and 7 bases stayed unmatched. The V gene's germline CDR1 is LNHDA and CDR2 SQIVND (reference sequence). This CDR3 reads CASSTGQGMAQHF. The CDR3 DNA reads as TGTGCCAGTAGTACCGGACAGGGCATGGCCCAGCATTTT.

The chain couples TRBV7-6 to TRBJ2-1; possibly TRBD1 for D (8 bases). Germline CDR1 and CDR2: SGHVS and FNYEAQ. With 1 base removed from V and 8 bases from J, the gap between germline ends came to 27 bases. The CDR3 spans 19 residues. The chain's CDR3 is CASSLVGGSDRVVPHEQFF. In DNA form, the CDR3 reads TGTGCCAGCAGCTTAGTGGGGGGGTCGGACAGGGTGGTCCCCCATGAGCAGTTCTTC.

V gene TRBV6-1 combines with J gene TRBJ1-6, with D unresolved. CDR1 and CDR2 (germline): MNHNS, SASEGT. The CDR3 is 13 amino acids. The V end lost 3 bases, the J end lost 6 bases, and 6 bases lay between the germline ends. The CDR3 DNA follows: TGTGCCAGCAGTGACACAGTTAATTCACCCCTCCACTTT. It translates to CASSDTVNSPLHF.

The chain has TRBV6-6 and TRBJ1-1; the D is unclear. Trimming removed 7 bases from V and 1 base from J, with 10 bases in between. Germline-derived CDR1 and CDR2 are MNHNY and SVGAGI (reference sequence). The CDR3 has 13 residues. The CDR3 reads CASTRGENTEAFF. The CDR3 nucleotides are TGTGCCAGCACCCGGGGTGAGAACACTGAAGCTTTCTTT.

The V call is TRBV7-9, the J call TRBJ1-2; unclear D gene. Germline assignment: CDR1 SEHNR and CDR2 FQNEAQ (reference sequence). V gave up 2 bases and J gave up 3 bases, with 13 bases separating them. The CDR3 is 15 amino acids. CDR3 nucleotides: TGTGCCAGCAGCTTAACGGGCTCCGGGGACTATGGCTACACCTTC. It specifies CASSLTGSGDYGYTF. The full variable domain, rest sourced from reference TRBV7-9 and TRBJ1-2, is DTGVSQNPRHKITKRGQNVTFRCDPISEHNRLYWYRQTLGQGPEFLTYFQNEAQLEKSRLLSDRFSAERPKGSFSTLEIQRTEQGDSAMYLCASSLTGSGDYGYTFGSGTRLTVV.

The rearrangement joins TRBV11-2 to TRBJ1-5, with 8 bases fitting TRBD1. CDR1 and CDR2 from the germline V gene are SGHAT and FQNNGV. With 5 bases clipped from V and 5 bases from J, the junction kept 5 bases outside the gene matches. The CDR3 is 14 residues long. The CDR3 nucleotides read TGTGCCAGCAGCCTTGGGACAGGTTATCAGCCCCAGCATTTT. The encoded protein is CASSLGTGYQPQHF.

The chain uses TRBV29-1 and TRBJ2-3; D uncertain. Germline V gene sequence: CDR1 SQVTM, CDR2 ANQGSEA. V lost 4 bases and J 2 bases, leaving 4 bases between the germline ends. The CDR3 has 11 amino acids. CDR3: CSVVPTDTQYF. In DNA form, the CDR3 reads TGCAGCGTTGTTCCCACAGATACGCAGTATTTT.

This chain uses TRBV9 with TRBJ2-1, with 9 nucleotides matching TRBD2. CDR1 and CDR2 from the germline V gene are SGDLS and YYNGEE. CDR3 length: 16 residues. J gave up 4 bases and V 3 bases, and 8 bases lay outside the gene matches. The CDR3 sequence: CASSGRSSGGYNEQFF. DNA of the CDR3: TGTGCCAGCAGCGGTAGATCCAGCGGGGGGTACAATGAGCAGTTCTTC.

The chain is built from TRBV7-9 and TRBJ1-2; D may be TRBD1 (5 bases). V dropped 2 bases and J dropped 2 bases, with 9 bases sitting between them. Germline CDR1 and CDR2: SEHNR and FQNEAQ (reference sequence). The CDR3 sequence is 14 residues long. The CDR3 coding sequence is TGTGCCAGCAGCTTAAGCGCAGGGAACTATGGCTACACCTTC. Its protein is CASSLSAGNYGYTF.

The chain carries TRBV11-2 and TRBJ2-3; D might be TRBD1 (7 bases). The germline V gene has CDR1 SGHAT and CDR2 FQNNGV. The CDR3 has 16 amino acids. Between the trimmed V and J ends, which lost 8 bases and 4 bases, there was a span of 22 bases. CDR3 loop: CASGRAGGYPSDTQYF. CDR3 bases: TGTGCCAGCGGGCGGGCAGGGGGGTATCCTTCAGATACGCAGTATTTT.

The chain couples TRBV29-1 to TRBJ2-1; D not resolved. The CDR3 totals 13 residues. Trimming shortened V by 3 bases and J by 5 bases, and 11 bases separated the two germline ends. Germline CDR1 is SQVTM and CDR2 is ANQGSEA. This chain's CDR3 is CSVDTRPHNEQFF. The CDR3 nucleotides read TGCAGCGTTGATACTCGGCCCCACAATGAGCAGTTCTTC.

The chain employs TRBV2 and TRBJ1-1; the D is unclear. The V and J ends lost 3 bases and 4 bases respectively, with 3 bases between them. Germline V gives CDR1 SNHLY, CDR2 FYNNEI. This CDR3 is built from 11 residues. The CDR3 DNA follows: TGTGCCAGCAGTGAGCTCACTGAAGCTTTCTTT. It yields the protein CASSELTEAFF.

The chain recombines TRBV9 with TRBJ1-2, with D possibly matching TRBD1 (5 bases). This CDR3 is 15 amino acids long. V shed 0 bases and J shed 8 bases, with 17 bases lying between them. Looked up from germline, CDR1 is SGDLS and CDR2 is YYNGEE. The CDR3 is CASSVGVGGDGGYTF. The CDR3 region has the DNA TGTGCCAGCAGCGTAGGAGTTGGGGGGGACGGCGGCTACACCTTC.

This clone has a single count. The chain employs TRBV6-5 and TRBJ1-3; tentatively, D is TRBD1 (6 bases). Germline V gene sequence: CDR1 MNHEY, CDR2 SVGAGI. Trimming removed 0 bases from V and 2 bases from J, with 8 bases in between. This CDR3 has 15 amino acids. CDR3 region: CASSYSRDTGNTIYF. The DNA of the CDR3 is TGTGCCAGCAGTTACTCGAGGGACACTGGAAACACCATATATTTT.

The J gene is TRBJ2-7, the V gene TRBV7-9; unclear D gene. Germline lookup yields CDR1 SEHNR and CDR2 FQNEAQ (reference sequence). The CDR3 is 11 amino acids. The V end lost 1 base, the J end lost 7 bases, and 5 bases lay between the germline ends. The chain's CDR3 is CASSLGVEQYF. CDR3 DNA sequence: TGTGCCAGCAGCTTAGGAGTAGAGCAGTACTTC. Variable domain in full (rest from reference TRBV7-9 and TRBJ2-7): DTGVSQNPRHKITKRGQNVTFRCDPISEHNRLYWYRQTLGQGPEFLTYFQNEAQLEKSRLLSDRFSAERPKGSFSTLEIQRTEQGDSAMYLCASSLGVEQYFGPGTRLTVT.

The gene calls are TRBV30 and TRBJ2-7, with D possibly being TRBD1 (6 bases). Germline V gene sequence: CDR1 GTSNPN, CDR2 SVGIG (reference sequence). Trimming cost V 5 bases and J 3 bases, with 11 bases left between them. This CDR3 contains 12 residues. The CDR3 DNA follows: TGTGCCTGGGGACAGTCACTCTACGAGCAGTACTTC. It specifies CAWGQSLYEQYF. Drawing the rest from reference TRBV30 and TRBJ2-7, the complete variable domain is SQTIHQWPATLVQPVGSPLSLECTVEGTSNPNLYWYRQAAGRGLQLLFYSVGIGQISSEVPQNLSASRPQDRQFILSSKKLLLSDSGFYLCAWGQSLYEQYFGPGTRLTVT.

V and J are TRBV5-1 and TRBJ2-1; 13 bases are a match to TRBD2. The CDR3 has 16 residues. CDR1 is SGHRS and CDR2 is YFSETQ in the germline V gene. V trimming: 3 bases; J trimming: 8 bases; junction bases outside the gene matches: 8. CDR3 nucleotides: TGCGCCAGCAGCTGGGGAGCGGGACTAGCGGGATATGAGCAGTTCTTC. Encoded protein: CASSWGAGLAGYEQFF.

The chain combines TRBV30 with TRBJ2-7, with D possibly TRBD2 on 6 matching bases. The CDR3 covers 14 residues. CDR1 and CDR2 (germline): GTSNPN, SVGIG (reference sequence). V was clipped by 3 bases and J by 6 bases, with 18 bases between them. The CDR3 sequence: CAWRGMGGKGEQYF. The DNA of the CDR3 is TGTGCCTGGAGGGGGATGGGGGGAAAAGGCGAGCAGTACTTC.

The V gene is TRBV19, the J gene TRBJ1-4; 9 positions match TRBD1. Per germline, CDR1 LNHDA and CDR2 SQIVND (reference sequence). With 9 bases clipped from V and 4 bases from J, the junction kept 12 bases outside the gene matches. This CDR3 region has 16 residues. CDR3 loop: CASCGTGKKFNEKLFF. The CDR3 nucleotides are TGTGCCAGCTGTGGGACAGGGAAGAAATTTAATGAAAAACTGTTTTTT.

V is TRBV5-5 and J is TRBJ1-2; D unresolved. Germline CDR1 SGHKS, CDR2 YYEKEE (reference sequence). The V gene lost 5 bases and the J gene lost 2 bases, with 10 bases spanning the gap. The CDR3 length is 13 residues. The chain's CDR3 is CASSTGLNYGYTF. CDR3 bases: TGTGCCAGCAGTACCGGGCTCAACTATGGCTACACCTTC.

The V gene is TRBV4-1, the J gene TRBJ2-7, with 9 bases fitting TRBD2. Per the germline V gene, CDR1 is MGHRA and CDR2 is YSYEKL. This CDR3 contains 15 residues. Trimming took 2 bases from V and 3 from J; bases not matched to a gene: 5. The CDR3 DNA reads TGCGCCAGCAGCCAAATGCTAGCGGGGAACTACGAGCAGTACTTC. This sequence encodes CASSQMLAGNYEQYF.

CDR3 in DNA: TGTGCCAGCAGTTACTCGATTACTCTTACCTACAATGAGCAGTTCTTC. Its protein is CASSYSITLTYNEQFF. The chain recombines TRBV6-5 with TRBJ2-1, with no clear D. This CDR3 region has 16 residues. Germline assignment: CDR1 MNHEY and CDR2 SVGAGI. V dropped 0 bases and J dropped 2 bases, with 11 bases sitting between them.

This rearrangement joins TRBV7-3 to TRBJ2-5; D is undetermined. V dropped 2 bases and J dropped 5 bases, with 9 bases sitting between them. The CDR3 extends over 13 amino acids. Germline values: CDR1 SGHTA, CDR2 FQGTGA. The DNA for the CDR3 is TGTGCCAGCAGCTTATACCGGCGGGAGACCCAGTACTTC. It codes for CASSLYRRETQYF. The full variable domain, with the rest looked up from reference TRBV7-3 and TRBJ2-5, is GAGVSQTPSNKVTEKGKYVELRCDPISGHTALYWYRQSLGQGPEFLIYFQGTGAADDSGLPNDRFFAVRPEGSVSTLKIQRTERGDSAVYLCASSLYRRETQYFGPGTRLLVL.

This chain links TRBV15 with TRBJ2-2; D gene ambiguous. The germline V and J ends were trimmed by 4 bases and 4 bases, with 13 bases remaining between them. The CDR3 spans 15 residues. The V gene's germline CDR1 is LNHNV and CDR2 YYDKDF (reference sequence). The CDR3 nucleotides read TGTGCCACCAGCACCGGCCCCCCGGGCACCGGGGAGCTGTTTTTT. This sequence encodes CATSTGPPGTGELFF.